Each of the 24 T cell receptor beta chains below was sequenced from the same sample in a study of tumor-infiltrating lymphocytes in oesophageal squamous cell carcinoma. TCRdb analysed the PCR reads with MiXCR anew, one entry per CDR3 protein. The sample consists of roughly 14,000 distinct CDR3 sequences, roughly 47% of them appearing once. The sample consisted of blood. These receptors were collected from a male donor with esophageal squamous cell carcinoma.

This clonotype has a count of ten or more. The rearrangement links TRBV6-2 or TRBV6-3 to TRBJ2-1; D unresolved. The J call is doubtful: the DNA matches TRBJ2-7 better. CDR1 and CDR2 from the germline V gene are MNHEY and SVGEGT. The CDR3 covers 14 residues. DNA for the CDR3: TGTGCCAGCAGCCCCACTGGCTCCTACAATGAGCAGTACTTC. This translates into CASSPTGSYNEQYF.

This clonotype was seen repeatedly, ten times or more. The rearrangement links TRBV10-3 to TRBJ1-5; 11 bases are shared with TRBD1. After removal of 6 bases from V and 2 bases from J, the junction contained 3 bases not matched to a gene. The CDR3 spans 15 residues. The germline V gene has CDR1 ENHRY and CDR2 SYGVKD. The DNA of the CDR3 is TGTGCCATCAGGGACAGGGGGCCTGGCAATCAGCCCCAGCATTTT. It encodes CAIRDRGPGNQPQHF.

As DNA, the CDR3 is TGTGCCAGCGGCCAACAAAGCGGGAGCTCATACGAGCAGTACTTC. Amino acid sequence: CASGQQSGSSYEQYF. The chain combines TRBV7-2 with TRBJ2-7; 8 nucleotides line up with TRBD2. The CDR3 is made up of 15 amino acids. V trimming: 8 bases; J trimming: 4 bases; junction bases outside the gene matches: 13. Germline-derived CDR1 and CDR2 are SGHTA and FQGNSA.

The rearrangement links TRBV18 to TRBJ2-5; maybe TRBD2 (6 bases). CDR1 and CDR2 (germline): KGHSH, LQKENI. This CDR3 spans 14 amino acids. Trimming left V 6 bases short and J 1 base short, with 12 bases between. CDR3 loop: CASSSLRGQETQYF. The CDR3 DNA sequence: TGTGCCAGCTCCTCTTTGCGGGGCCAAGAGACCCAGTACTTC.

This clonotype was detected ten times or more. The chain couples TRBV28 to TRBJ2-6; 12 positions match TRBD2. The CDR3 extends over 18 amino acids. In germline, CDR1 is MDHEN, CDR2 SYDVKM. The ends lost 3 bases at V and 2 bases at J; junction bases unmatched: 5. Here the CDR3 DNA reads TGTGCCAGCAGTTTGACTAGCGGGAGATCAGCTGGGGCCAACGTCCTGACTTTC. Residues: CASSLTSGRSAGANVLTF. Drawing the rest from reference TRBV28 and TRBJ2-6, the complete variable domain is DVKVTQSSRYLVKRTGEKVFLECVQDMDHENMFWYRQDPGLGLRLIYFSYDVKMKEKGDIPEGYSVSREKKERFSLILESASTNQTSMYLCASSLTSGRSAGANVLTFGAGSRLTVL.

In this sample, this clonotype turned up many times. The V call is TRBV28, the J call TRBJ2-7, with a possible D match to TRBD2 (5 bases). Germline CDR1 is MDHEN and CDR2 is SYDVKM. The CDR3 is 20 residues long. V lost 2 bases, J lost 6 bases, and 32 bases lay in between. In DNA, the CDR3 is TGTGCCAGCAGTTTACGTTTTTTGGGGAGAATGAGTGGGGAAAGGCTCGAGCAGTACTTC. Translation: CASSLRFLGRMSGERLEQYF. The full variable domain, in which reference TRBV28 and TRBJ2-7 provide the parts outside the CDR3, is DVKVTQSSRYLVKRTGEKVFLECVQDMDHENMFWYRQDPGLGLRLIYFSYDVKMKEKGDIPEGYSVSREKKERFSLILESASTNQTSMYLCASSLRFLGRMSGERLEQYFGPGTRLTVT.

Many counts were recorded for this clonotype. CDR3 residues: CASSVGRRSSPLHF. Here the CDR3 DNA reads TGTGCCAGCAGTGTCGGACGGCGGAGTTCACCCCTCCACTTT. The genes are TRBV6-1 and TRBJ1-6; D call uncertain. The V gene's germline CDR1 is MNHNS and CDR2 SASEGT. This CDR3 has 14 residues. Trimming left V 4 bases short and J 9 bases short, with 13 bases between.

V and J are TRBV10-3 and TRBJ2-7, with 7 bases identical to TRBD2. This CDR3 has 15 amino acids. V lost 10 bases, J lost 0 bases, and 12 bases stayed unmatched. The germline V gene has CDR1 ENHRY and CDR2 SYGVKD. The CDR3 spells CATSGPAGPSYEQYF. In DNA form, the CDR3 reads TGTGCCACCAGCGGGCCAGCGGGGCCCTCCTACGAGCAGTACTTC.

The chain employs TRBV7-3 and TRBJ2-5; 13 nucleotides match TRBD2. The DNA end is more similar to TRBJ2-1, so the J call may be wrong. CDR1 is SGHTA and CDR2 is FQGTGA in the germline V gene. The CDR3 length is 16 residues. The CDR3 here is CASSRGLAGALGEQFF. Written as DNA, the CDR3 is TGTGCCAGCAGCCGAGGACTAGCGGGAGCCCTAGGCGAGCAGTTCTTC.

Only a few counts were recorded for this clonotype. The rearrangement joins TRBV27 to TRBJ2-1; TRBD2 matches at 9 bases. This CDR3 contains 15 residues. Germline CDR1 and CDR2: MNHEY and SMNVEV (reference sequence). The J segment lost 7 bases and the V segment lost 2 bases, leaving 6 bases of the junction unmatched. CDR3 bases: TGTGCCAGCAGTTTAGGTAGCGGGAGATATAATGAGCAGTTCTTC. It codes for CASSLGSGRYNEQFF.

On this clonotype itself: A much larger clone is a single base away; this may be a read error. The chain is built from TRBV11-3 and TRBJ2-3; tentatively, D is TRBD2 (5 bases). Trimming removed 5 bases from V and 14 bases from J, with 20 bases in between. CDR1 and CDR2 (germline): SGHNT, YENEEA. This CDR3 contains 13 residues. The CDR3 here is CASSPFRTGELYF. Here the CDR3 DNA reads TGTGCCAGCAGCCCGTTTAGGACCGGGGAGCTGTATTTT.

This clonotype came up a few times. The junction departs from the called germline gene at one end, perhaps through a read error. The chain recombines TRBV7-6 with TRBJ2-5; no firm D call. The J call may be faulty, since TRBJ2-1 better matches the DNA end. The CDR3 contains 14 residues. Looked up from germline, CDR1 is SGHVS and CDR2 is FNYEAQ. The CDR3 loop is CASSFSPDHNEQFF. Written as DNA, the CDR3 is TGTGCTAGCAGCTTCTCCCCCGACCACAATGAGCAGTTCTTC.

This clonotype has more than one count but fewer than ten. The chain has TRBV7-2 and TRBJ2-7; 8 nucleotides match TRBD1. CDR1 SGHTA and CDR2 FQGNSA come from the germline V gene. There are 16 residues in the CDR3. The V gene end was trimmed by 5 bases and the J gene end by 12 bases; junction bases not matched to a gene: 21. For the CDR3, the DNA is TGTGCCAGCAGCCCGCGACCGGGACAGGTTAATGAAAAACTGTACTTC. Translation: CASSPRPGQVNEKLYF.

To note about this clonotype: It may be a read error: a sequence one base away is much more abundant. This sequence joins TRBV6-1 and TRBJ2-3; D is perhaps TRBD1 (7 bases). The germline CDR1 and CDR2 sequences are MNHNS and SASEGT. V lost 5 bases to trimming and J lost 14 bases, with 32 bases between them. The CDR3 is 17 residues long. The CDR3 reads CASSRLGAGGGTGELYF. The CDR3 bases are TGTGCCAGCAGTCGACTTGGGGCAGGGGGAGGCACCGGGGAGCTGTATTTT.

The chain recombines TRBV20-1 with TRBJ2-2, with TRBD2 as a possible D gene (5 bases). The V and J ends lost 0 bases and 3 bases respectively, with 11 bases between them. This CDR3 is built from 15 residues. CDR1 is DFQATT and CDR2 is SNEGSKA in the germline V gene (reference sequence). The CDR3 DNA follows: TGCAGTGCTAGAGAAGCGGCCCTGGACACCGGGGAGCTGTTTTTT. Protein sequence: CSAREAALDTGELFF.

This clonotype was seen just once. V and J are TRBV6-6 and TRBJ1-2; D is unclear. The CDR3 extends over 13 amino acids. The germline V gene encodes CDR1 MNHNY and CDR2 SVGAGI (reference sequence). V was trimmed by 5 bases and J by 6 bases, leaving 13 bases between them. The CDR3 bases are TGTGCCAGCAGTCAAATAGATCGGGATGGCTACACCTTC. Residues: CASSQIDRDGYTF.

In this sample, this clonotype turned up a few times. This is likely a read error, given that the CDR3 carries no conserved phenylalanine or tryptophan at its end. The DNA is omitted, as the CDR3 cannot be located on it reliably, and the CDR3 follows TCRdb's listing. J is TRBJ2-1 and V is TRBV7-3; the table calls TRBD1, which could not be checked here. The CDR3 totals 15 residues, both ends included. The germline V gene has CDR1 SGHTA and CDR2 FQGTGA. CDR3 region: CASSFTGGETQYFGN.

Only one count was recorded for this clonotype. This chain connects TRBV7-2 to TRBJ2-3; D is ambiguous. The J call may not be correct, given that the DNA end is closer to TRBJ2-7. The CDR3 is 15 residues long. The germline CDR1 and CDR2 sequences are SGHTA and FQGNSA. The CDR3 protein is CASSLTTKPSYEQYF. The CDR3 nucleotides are TGTGCCAGCAGCTTAACAACAAAACCCTCCTACGAGCAGTACTTC.

This clonotype has just a few counts. This chain links TRBV7-2 with TRBJ2-1; 9 bases match TRBD1. CDR1 is SGHTA and CDR2 is FQGNSA in the germline V gene. This CDR3 is 21 amino acids long. J lost 0 bases, V lost 5 bases, and 20 bases had no gene match. The CDR3 loop reads CASSTRDRDLLSFSSYNEQFF. For the CDR3, the DNA is TGTGCCAGCAGCACCCGGGACAGGGACCTTCTCTCCTTTAGCTCCTACAATGAGCAGTTCTTC.

The rearrangement uses TRBV27 and TRBJ2-7; TRBD1 agrees at 7 bases. Trimming cost V 4 bases and J 2 bases; bases outside gene matches: 5. The CDR3 sequence is 14 residues long. Germline CDR1 MNHEY, CDR2 SMNVEV (reference sequence). The CDR3 is CASSSGTVTYEQYF. The CDR3 DNA reads TGTGCCAGCAGTTCCGGGACAGTGACCTACGAGCAGTACTTC.

This clonotype was seen a few times. The chain uses TRBV7-2 and TRBJ1-2; TRBD1 matches 7 bases. Germline trimming cut 5 bases from V and 1 base from J; bases unmatched to any gene: 4. The CDR3 sequence is 14 residues long. Looked up from germline, CDR1 is SGHTA and CDR2 is FQGNSA. The CDR3 DNA is TGTGCCAGCAGCGTCAGGGACAGTAACTATGGCTACACCTTC. The encoded protein is CASSVRDSNYGYTF.

This clonotype is classed as medium-sized. The chain employs TRBV28 and TRBJ2-3, with a possible D match to TRBD1 (7 bases). Trimming removed 6 bases at V and 0 bases at J, with 19 bases between. The CDR3 totals 17 residues. In germline, CDR1 is MDHEN, CDR2 SYDVKM. CDR3 DNA sequence: TGTGCCAGCAGCACTCCTGCACAGGGGACTAGCACAGATACGCAGTATTTT. It translates to CASSTPAQGTSTDTQYF.

The rearrangement joins TRBV7-3 to TRBJ2-1; tentatively, D is TRBD1 (5 bases). CDR1 and CDR2 (germline): SGHTA, FQGTGA. CDR3 size: 13 residues. V was pared by 0 bases and J by 9 bases, with 9 bases between. The CDR3 is CASSLTGPAEQFF. Here the CDR3 DNA reads TGTGCCAGCAGCTTAACGGGGCCTGCTGAGCAGTTCTTC.

The V and J genes are TRBV7-2 and TRBJ2-1; D may match TRBD1 or TRBD2 (5 bases each). The end of the DNA aligns better with TRBJ2-7, so the J call may be wrong. The CDR3 has 17 residues. Germline CDR1 SGHTA, CDR2 FQGNSA. This chain's CDR3 is CASSPGRVGTLRLEQYF. The DNA of the CDR3 is TGTGCCAGCAGCCCAGGGCGGGTTGGGACGCTACGTCTGGAGCAGTACTTC.